This entry features one TCR beta chain sequence. The antigen this receptor binds is unknown. There are no base qualities to consult, and no much larger clone falls within one base. The data stem from a study of blood T cell repertoires in COVID-19 (dated by TCRdb to about 2020). At the level of the whole study: The collaborator samples originated in the United States, Italy and Spain and spanned the acute and convalescent phases of COVID-19. The prospective study material was composed of cDNA or gDNA derived from T cells, B-cell-depleted T cells, or PBMCs. Subjects who had been exposed to COVID-19, were actively infected with it, or had recovered from it provided the deeply sampled blood TCRbeta repertoires that made up the dataset. A freely available public database, intended as a resource for researchers studying the immune response to SARS-CoV-2, is where the repertoires were released. Samples came from the ongoing ImmuneRACE study (first 160 participants) plus 1,254 subjects from 6 global collaborators. A de-identified subject ID, COVID-19 status, age in years and sex were almost always included in the sample metadata. Where HLA class I and class II types were available, the types were taken from metadata supplied by the sample provider, not from assay-based typing.

Study-wide findings and limitations: The quantity of clinical and demographic metadata differed by source and by participant and was supplied without curation.

TCRbeta CDR3 regions were amplified from genomic DNA by means of the immunoSEQ Assay, a bias-controlled multiplex PCR. The study's own analysis went as follows. The number of nucleated cells in each sample was estimated by amplification of reference gene primers within the assay. To quantify the absolute abundance of each unique TCRbeta CDR3 rearrangement, sequence reads were collapsed and filtered. For each sample, productive Simpson clonality was calculated by taking the square root of Simpson's diversity index across productive rearrangements. The clones in this table, taken by TCRdb from immuneACCESS, are in-frame only. Not every clone is retained; where verified, under half of the shortfall comes from an unresolved V gene, and the cause of the rest is unknown. D and trimming were read from the DNA, whereas the V and J calls and clone size are those reported in that table. Within this sample are approximately 77,000 clones, with 75% to 85% of them counted one time only. The ten largest clonotypes hold roughly 9.1% of the sample.

One collaborating source in Seattle enrolled patients during active infection and followed them longitudinally through the course of disease. Whole blood was collected in K2EDTA tubes by collaborating institutions according to the institutions' own protocols. For TCRbeta analysis, collaborators shipped samples in one of three forms: frozen whole blood, isolated PBMCs, or DNA extracted from either of those sample types. Reading the germline V gene gives CDR1 SGDLS and CDR2 YYNGEE. Spanning cysteine to phenylalanine, the CDR3 consists of 17 amino acids. The kept DNA is CDR3 alone, 51 bases in frame from the first base. The germline V and J ends show losses of 4 bases and 5 bases respectively, and no gene match explains 10 bases of the junction.

The specimen sequenced was peripheral blood. The receptor chain draws on TRBV9 and TRBJ2-5; the junction holds 14 bases that match TRBD2. The source is a man aged 50-59 years with COVID-19, enrolled during active disease. The nucleotide sequence is TGTGCCAGCAGCTTCGGGACTAGCGGGAGCTTGGGTGAGACCCAGTACTTC. Protein translation: CASSFGTSGSLGETQYF.